This record concerns one TCR beta chain sequence. The libraries were made with immunoSEQ v3.0 at survey level. Profiling relied on immunoSEQ multiplex PCR, and the TCRdb table lists in-frame clones only, not all of them. The repertoire consists of 33,000 or so clones, with about four fifths occurring once and the leading ten covering approximately 14%. The data belong to a study of long-term antiretroviral therapy in people with HIV. At the level of the study: The earliest samples came from an era when ART typically awaited falling CD4 counts.

Germline V gene sequence: CDR1 LGHNA, CDR2 YSLEER. The J segment lost 5 bases and the V segment lost 1 base, leaving 3 bases of the junction unmatched. This CDR3 is built from 16 residues. This clonotype was sampled from a young man with HIV. The chain recombines TRBV4-3 with TRBJ2-2, with 11 bases identical to TRBD2. The sample was unsorted PBMCs, taken 0.3 years after starting antiretroviral therapy. CDR3 in amino acids: CASSQVAGGETGELFF. The CDR3 DNA reads as TGCGCCAGCAGCCAAGTAGCGGGAGGGGAGACCGGGGAGCTGTTTTTT.